This T cell receptor (beta chain) was retrieved from a study of neurological immune-mediated disorders. Overall study results and limits: Expansion of TCR clones was greatest in HTLV-1-associated myelopathy and smallest in multiple sclerosis, where it fell below that of healthy controls.

PBMCs stored at -80 C, numbering 2 million, were the origin of the unsorted libraries. A 10-nucleotide random UMI tagged transcripts in template-switch 5'RACE cDNA synthesis. TCRdb re-called the 5' RACE reads through MiXCR, storing one row per CDR3 protein. Among approximately 36,000 distinct CDR3 sequences listed, 13% to 15% were seen once. The germline gives CDR1 DFQATT, CDR2 SNEGSKA (reference sequence). V was pared by 1 base and J by 11 bases, with 13 bases of the junction left unmatched. The length of the CDR3 is 14 residues. The sample holds many counts of this clonotype. Antigen unknown. V and J are TRBV20-1 and TRBJ1-1; 7 nucleotides match TRBD1. Material for sequencing was PBMCs. This TCR was sampled from a woman between 50 and 59 years old with HTLV-1-associated myelopathy (HAM/TSP). The CDR3 reads CSARVGGGLVGAFF. For the CDR3, the DNA is TGCAGTGCTAGAGTTGGAGGGGGCTTAGTTGGGGCTTTCTTT.